These 29 T cell receptor beta chains were sequenced from one sample in a study of CD8 T cells in ankylosing spondylitis. TCRdb reprocessed the 5' RACE reads via MiXCR and lists one record per CDR3 protein. The sample includes 240,000 or so distinct CDR3 sequences, over 8.5% of them seen just once. The sequencing input was blood, either unsorted or a sorted T cell fraction (not recorded which). The receptors originated from a male donor with ankylosing spondylitis or in good health (not recorded which).

This clonotype was recorded many times. This chain's CDR3 is CSADGSYEQYF. The CDR3, as DNA: TGCAGTGCCGACGGCTCCTACGAGCAGTACTTC. V is TRBV20-1 and J is TRBJ2-7; no definite D call. Germline assignment: CDR1 DFQATT and CDR2 SNEGSKA (reference sequence). Between the trimmed V and J ends, which lost 6 bases and 0 bases, there was a span of 6 bases. CDR3 length equals 11 residues.

This clonotype was recorded at least ten times. V gene TRBV6-8 combines with J gene TRBJ2-2, with D tentatively TRBD2 (6 bases). This CDR3 has 14 amino acids. From germline, CDR1 is MNHGY and CDR2 SAAAGT. The V and J ends lost 7 bases and 3 bases respectively, with 12 bases between them. The CDR3 DNA is TGTGCCAGCAAGCTCGGGAGAGACACCGGGGAGCTGTTTTTT. Amino acids: CASKLGRDTGELFF.

Worth noting for this clonotype: This could be a read error, since a much larger clone is one nucleotide away. The genes are TRBV5-1 and TRBJ2-1; 10 bases fit TRBD2. Germline CDR1 reads SGHRS; CDR2 reads YFSETQ. Trimming took 2 bases from V and 11 from J; bases not matched to a gene: 7. The CDR3 is made up of 14 amino acids. The CDR3 is CASSFSGGYGKQFF. CDR3 nucleotide sequence: TGCGCCAGCAGCTTTAGCGGGGGGTACGGTAAGCAGTTCTTC. The variable domain in full, with the rest retrieved from reference TRBV5-1 and TRBJ2-1, is KAGVTQTPRYLIKTRGQQVTLSCSPISGHRSVSWYQQTPGQGLQFLFEYFSETQRNKGNFPGRFSGRQFSNSRSEMNVSTLELGDSALYLCASSFSGGYGKQFFGPGTRLTVL.

This clonotype has a count of ten or more. The V and J genes are TRBV6-1 and TRBJ2-5, with D tentatively TRBD2 (6 bases). Per germline, CDR1 MNHNS and CDR2 SASEGT. The CDR3 totals 14 residues. V was pared by 6 bases and J by 9 bases, with 20 bases between. CDR3 in DNA: TGTGCCAGCAGCGCCGGGACTCCCGCGGAACCCCAGTACTTC. It encodes CASSAGTPAEPQYF.

In its sample, this clonotype was seen many times. CDR3 bases: TGTGCCAGCAGCTTGGACACCCTAGCCAAAAACATTCAGTACTTC. Amino acids: CASSLDTLAKNIQYF. The V call is TRBV5-6, the J call TRBJ2-4, with D uncertain. Trimming left V 0 bases short and J 0 bases short, with 7 bases between. Germline CDR1 reads SGHDT; CDR2 reads YYEEEE. The CDR3 has 15 amino acids. Complete variable domain (other parts from reference TRBV5-6 and TRBJ2-4): DAGVTQSPTHLIKTRGQQVTLRCSPKSGHDTVSWYQQALGQGPQFIFQYYEEEERQRGNFPDRFSGHQFPNYSSELNVNALLLGDSALYLCASSLDTLAKNIQYFGAGTRLSVL.

V gene TRBV12-3 or TRBV12-4 combines with J gene TRBJ2-1; the D is unclear. The CDR3 is 11 amino acids. V lost 3 bases to trimming and J lost 11 bases, with 8 bases between them. CDR3 nucleotide sequence: TGTGCCAGCAGTTTGGCAGGACAGCAGTTCTTC. Translation: CASSLAGQQFF.

This clonotype was observed many times. This chain's CDR3 is CASSIRLNSYNEQFF. The CDR3 DNA reads as TGTGCCAGTAGTATTCGACTTAACTCCTACAATGAGCAGTTCTTC. This chain joins TRBV19 and TRBJ2-1, with D unresolved. V dropped 3 bases and J dropped 0 bases, with 9 bases sitting between them. The CDR3 extends over 15 amino acids. From germline, CDR1 is LNHDA and CDR2 SQIVND (reference sequence). The full variable domain, in which reference TRBV19 and TRBJ2-1 provide the parts outside the CDR3, is DGGITQSPKYLFRKEGQNVTLSCEQNLNHDAMYWYRQDPGQGLRLIYYSQIVNDFQKGDIAEGYSVSREKKESFPLTVTSAQKNPTAFYLCASSIRLNSYNEQFFGPGTRLTVL.

This clonotype has more than one count but fewer than ten. This rearrangement joins TRBV20-1 to TRBJ2-4, with TRBD2 as a possible D gene (7 bases). Germline loops: CDR1 DFQATT, CDR2 SNEGSKA (reference sequence). The CDR3 has 13 amino acids. V lost 6 bases and J lost 5, with 14 bases in between. The CDR3 sequence: CSALGGGENIQYF. CDR3 sequence (DNA): TGCAGTGCCTTGGGGGGGGGCGAAAACATTCAGTACTTC.

This clonotype appeared a single time. This chain connects TRBV2 to TRBJ2-1; perhaps D is TRBD1 or TRBD2 (5 bases each). Germline-derived CDR1 and CDR2 are SNHLY and FYNNEI. This CDR3 is built from 15 residues. Trimming left V 5 bases short and J 10 bases short, with 21 bases between. The CDR3 bases are TGTGCCAGCAGTCGAGGGGAACTCGCCACGGAGGAGCAGTTCTTC. This gives the protein CASSRGELATEEQFF.

This clonotype was picked up a small number of times. The genes are TRBV5-6 and TRBJ2-3; 11 bases line up with TRBD1. The trim removed 7 bases at V and 3 bases at J, leaving 4 bases unmatched. The CDR3 has 14 amino acids. Germline V gives CDR1 SGHDT, CDR2 YYEEEE. For the CDR3, the DNA is TGTGCCAGCCTCAGGGACAGGGGGACAGATACGCAGTATTTT. This translates into CASLRDRGTDTQYF. The variable domain in full, with the rest retrieved from reference TRBV5-6 and TRBJ2-3, is DAGVTQSPTHLIKTRGQQVTLRCSPKSGHDTVSWYQQALGQGPQFIFQYYEEEERQRGNFPDRFSGHQFPNYSSELNVNALLLGDSALYLCASLRDRGTDTQYFGPGTRLTVL.

This rearrangement joins TRBV9 to TRBJ1-1; D gene unclear. With 0 bases removed from V and 3 bases from J, the gap between germline ends came to 6 bases. The CDR3 loop spans 13 amino acids. Per germline, CDR1 SGDLS and CDR2 YYNGEE. CDR3 in amino acids: CASSVGQHTEAFF. The DNA for the CDR3 is TGTGCCAGCAGCGTAGGGCAGCACACTGAAGCTTTCTTT.

In its sample, this clonotype was seen many times. The V and J genes are TRBV28 and TRBJ2-3; TRBD1 is a possible D gene (6 bases). Germline CDR1 and CDR2: MDHEN and SYDVKM. CDR3 size: 12 residues. Trimming left V 5 bases short and J 10 bases short, with 13 bases between. The CDR3 DNA follows: TGTGCCAGCAGTCGAAACAGGGTCTCGCAGTATTTT. It encodes CASSRNRVSQYF. The full variable domain, in which reference TRBV28 and TRBJ2-3 provide the parts outside the CDR3, is DVKVTQSSRYLVKRTGEKVFLECVQDMDHENMFWYRQDPGLGLRLIYFSYDVKMKEKGDIPEGYSVSREKKERFSLILESASTNQTSMYLCASSRNRVSQYFGPGTRLTVL.

This clonotype was found many times. The chain recombines TRBV7-8 with TRBJ2-7; D is unresolved. V lost 0 bases to trimming and J lost 5 bases, with 17 bases between them. The CDR3 has 16 residues. Germline V CDR1 and CDR2: SGHVS, FQNEAQ. The CDR3 sequence is CASSLAETAPAHEQYF. DNA of the CDR3: TGTGCCAGCAGCTTAGCCGAGACGGCCCCAGCGCACGAGCAGTACTTC.

This clonotype came up many times. As DNA, the CDR3 is TGCGCCAGCAGTGTCGGCGGGAGGGCTGAAGAGACCCAGTACTTC. Protein sequence: CASSVGGRAEETQYF. The chain couples TRBV10-2 to TRBJ2-5, with 9 bases matching TRBD2. The trim removed 4 bases at V and 3 bases at J, leaving 6 bases unmatched. This CDR3 has 15 amino acids. Germline loops: CDR1 WSHSY, CDR2 SAAADI.

This clonotype was detected many times. V is TRBV2 and J is TRBJ2-3, with 7 bases that match TRBD2. With V trimmed by 3 bases and J by 5 bases, 8 bases remained unmatched. CDR1 is SNHLY and CDR2 is FYNNEI in the germline V gene. This CDR3 has 15 residues. CDR3 in amino acids: CASSEPLGGGDTQYF. DNA of the CDR3: TGTGCCAGCAGTGAGCCGCTGGGGGGGGGAGATACGCAGTATTTT.

This clonotype was picked up a small number of times. A much larger clone lies one base from this, so it may be a read error. V and J are TRBV4-1 and TRBJ2-5; tentatively, D is TRBD1 (6 bases). The CDR3 runs to 15 residues. The germline V and J ends were trimmed by 8 bases and 4 bases, with 20 bases remaining between them. CDR1 and CDR2 (germline): MGHRA, YSYEKL. The DNA for the CDR3 is TGCGCCAGCCGACGGCTAAGGGGCAGGGGAGAGACCCAGTACTTC. This gives the protein CASRRLRGRGETQYF.

V and J are TRBV11-2 and TRBJ1-3; D is perhaps TRBD1 (5 bases). The CDR3 covers 14 residues. Germline V gene lookup returns CDR1 SGHAT and CDR2 FQNNGV. Trimming stripped 3 bases from V and 6 bases from J, with 12 bases between. In DNA form, the CDR3 reads TGTGCCAGCAGCTTCTGGGGGGTAGAAAACACCATATATTTT. This sequence encodes CASSFWGVENTIYF.

Ten or more counts support this clonotype. This CDR3 reads CSASRQGARNEQFF. In DNA, the CDR3 is TGCAGTGCTAGCAGGCAGGGGGCGAGGAATGAGCAGTTCTTC. V usage is TRBV20-1 and J usage is TRBJ2-1, with 8 bases aligning to TRBD1. The CDR3 extends over 14 amino acids. In germline, CDR1 is DFQATT, CDR2 SNEGSKA (reference sequence). Germline trimming cut 3 bases from V and 7 bases from J; bases unmatched to any gene: 8.

This clonotype was seen many times. This chain links TRBV15 with TRBJ2-6; D not certain. Germline CDR1 and CDR2: LNHNV and YYDKDF (reference sequence). Trimming took off 6 bases at V and 1 base at J, with 13 bases between the two ends. This CDR3 spans 16 amino acids. The DNA for the CDR3 is TGTGCCACCAGGAACAGTCCCCAATCTGGGGCCAACGTCCTGACTTTC. Translating it yields CATRNSPQSGANVLTF.

This clonotype was recorded many times. The gene calls are TRBV5-6 and TRBJ2-3; 16 bases are a match to TRBD2. J was trimmed by 1 base and V by 4 bases; bases with no gene match: 3. Germline V gene data show CDR1 as SGHDT and CDR2 as YYEEEE. This CDR3 is built from 17 residues. Here the CDR3 reads CASSPGTSGGGTDTQYF. The CDR3, as DNA: TGTGCCAGCAGCCCGGGGACTAGCGGGGGGGGCACAGATACGCAGTATTTT.

The CDR3 sequence: CASSELAGGNNEQFF. The CDR3 nucleotides read TGTGCCAGCAGTGAACTAGCGGGGGGGAACAATGAGCAGTTCTTC. The chain employs TRBV6-1 and TRBJ2-1; 12 nucleotides agree with TRBD2. The CDR3 is made up of 15 amino acids. Germline CDR1 reads MNHNS; CDR2 reads SASEGT. Trimming removed 2 bases from V and 5 bases from J; junction bases left unmatched: 1.

In its sample, this clonotype was seen many times. The J gene is TRBJ2-3, the V gene TRBV4-1; D might be TRBD1 (5 bases). The V end was cut by 6 bases, the J end by 4 bases, with 20 bases between. CDR1 MGHRA and CDR2 YSYEKL come from the germline V gene. This CDR3 is 16 amino acids long. The CDR3 here is CASSVKGFQGADTQYF. The CDR3 DNA is TGCGCCAGCAGTGTAAAGGGATTTCAGGGCGCAGATACGCAGTATTTT.

This clonotype was seen more than once but under ten times. The chain links TRBV20-1 to TRBJ2-7; possibly TRBD1 or TRBD2 for D (5 bases each). Per germline, CDR1 DFQATT and CDR2 SNEGSKA (reference sequence). The V end was cut by 5 bases, the J end by 4 bases, with 18 bases between. The CDR3 totals 14 residues. The CDR3 nucleotides read TGCAGTGCTTGGGGGACGGGTGCCCATTACGAGCAGTACTTC. This sequence encodes CSAWGTGAHYEQYF.

This clonotype has a handful of counts. This rearrangement joins TRBV3-1 to TRBJ2-7; tentatively, D is TRBD2 (6 bases). V lost 1 base and J lost 1, with 11 bases in between. The CDR3 consists of 15 residues. Germline loops: CDR1 LGHDT, CDR2 YNNKEL (reference sequence). The CDR3 here is CASSQVLLASYEQYF. CDR3 in DNA: TGTGCCAGCAGCCAAGTGCTACTAGCATCCTACGAGCAGTACTTC.

This clonotype was seen many times. The chain links TRBV10-2 to TRBJ2-6; TRBD1 aligns across 9 bases. V shed 6 bases, J shed 2 bases, and the junction held 5 bases outside the gene matches. Germline CDR1 and CDR2: WSHSY and SAAADI. The CDR3 runs to 16 residues. Here the CDR3 DNA reads TGCGCCAGCAGGCCCGGGACAGGGACTGGGGCCAACGTCCTGACTTTC. This gives the protein CASRPGTGTGANVLTF.

In its sample, this clonotype was seen many times. The V gene is TRBV20-1, the J gene TRBJ2-7; 7 positions agree with TRBD2. J gave up 2 bases and V 6 bases, and 7 bases lay outside the gene matches. CDR3 length: 13 residues. From germline, CDR1 is DFQATT and CDR2 SNEGSKA (reference sequence). The CDR3 reads CSALGLLTYEQYF. DNA of the CDR3: TGCAGTGCACTGGGACTACTAACCTACGAGCAGTACTTC.

This clonotype was seen ten or more times. This chain's CDR3 is CASSTGIMNTEAFF. As DNA, the CDR3 is TGCGCCAGCAGCACCGGGATAATGAACACTGAAGCTTTCTTT. This chain connects TRBV5-1 to TRBJ1-1; D is unresolved. The CDR3 is 14 residues long. Germline V lookup: CDR1 SGHRS, CDR2 YFSETQ. The V and J ends lost 4 bases and 0 bases respectively, with 10 bases between them.

At least ten counts were recorded for this clonotype. CDR3 sequence: CSARGHVGNTEAFF. The CDR3 DNA is TGCAGTGCTAGAGGCCACGTGGGGAACACTGAAGCTTTCTTT. The chain employs TRBV20-1 and TRBJ1-1; D unresolved. CDR3 length: 14 amino acids. Germline values: CDR1 DFQATT, CDR2 SNEGSKA (reference sequence). Trimming removed 1 base from V and 1 base from J, with 10 bases in between.

The rearrangement links TRBV5-1 to TRBJ1-1; D unclear. V shed 0 bases and J shed 0 bases, with 12 bases lying between them. The germline V gene encodes CDR1 SGHRS and CDR2 YFSETQ. The CDR3 loop spans 16 amino acids. The CDR3 DNA reads TGCGCCAGCAGCTTGGAAACAGACTACATGAACACTGAAGCTTTCTTT. This sequence encodes CASSLETDYMNTEAFF.